Shown below are 6 T cell receptor beta chains from a single sample sequenced in a study of T-cell reconstitution after alpha-beta-depleted transplantation in children. TCRbeta library construction was performed incorporating unique molecular identifiers. TCRdb redid the calling of the PCR reads with MiXCR, one entry per CDR3 protein. Among tens of thousands of distinct CDR3 sequences listed, about 10% were seen once. The sequenced sample was PBMCs, mostly from graft donor cells, obtained 60 days after TCRalphabeta/CD19-depleted stem cell transplant. Receptor source: a male patient aged 2-15 years who had a stem cell transplant for chronic granulomatous disease, so the T cells may come from the graft donor.

The chain employs TRBV20-1 and TRBJ1-5; D perhaps matches TRBD1 (5 bases). Germline V gene lookup returns CDR1 DFQATT and CDR2 SNEGSKA (reference sequence). With 6 bases removed from V and 3 bases from J, the gap between germline ends came to 18 bases. CDR3 length equals 15 residues. The CDR3 loop is CSAIPGGGDNQPQHF. The CDR3 DNA sequence: TGCAGTGCGATACCAGGTGGGGGGGACAATCAGCCCCAGCATTTT.

Regarding this clonotype: A read error may be the cause here, since a much bigger clone is one base away. The V and J genes are TRBV9 and TRBJ2-3; D is unresolved. Per the germline V gene, CDR1 is SGDLS and CDR2 is YYNGEE. Trimming cost V 0 bases and J 7 bases, with 9 bases left between them. The CDR3 loop spans 13 amino acids. CDR3 in DNA: TGTGCCAGCAGCGTAGCCTATGGGTATACGCAGTATTTT. The encoded protein is CASSVAYGYTQYF.

This clonotype was observed many times. DNA of the CDR3: TGTGCCAGCAGCCAAGATGAGGGACTAGCGGGATCCAATGAGCAGTTCTTC. Its translation is CASSQDEGLAGSNEQFF. The V and J genes are TRBV3-1 and TRBJ2-1; the match to TRBD2 covers 13 bases. CDR3 size: 17 residues. V lost 0 bases, J lost 6 bases, and 5 bases stayed unmatched. The V gene's germline CDR1 is LGHDT and CDR2 YNNKEL (reference sequence).

This clonotype has a count of ten or more. This chain links TRBV28 with TRBJ1-2; D remains unclear. V was pared by 1 base and J by 5 bases, with 5 bases between. This CDR3 spans 12 amino acids. Per the germline V gene, CDR1 is MDHEN and CDR2 is SYDVKM. CDR3 region: CASSLYGYGYTF. DNA for the CDR3: TGTGCCAGCAGTTTATACGGGTATGGCTACACCTTC.

V usage is TRBV6-2 or TRBV6-3 and J usage is TRBJ2-6, with 7 bases identical to TRBD2. Losses at the gene ends were 0 bases for V and 2 bases for J; bases not matched to a gene: 1. The CDR3 loop spans 16 amino acids. Germline CDR1 MNHEY, CDR2 SVGEGT. Here the CDR3 reads CASSYSAGTGANVLTF. The CDR3, as DNA: TGTGCCAGCAGTTACTCAGCGGGGACTGGGGCCAACGTCCTGACTTTC.

There are many counts of this clonotype. In DNA form, the CDR3 reads TGTGCCAGCAGCCTCCGCAGCAGCTCCTACAATGAGCAGTTCTTC. It yields the protein CASSLRSSSYNEQFF. V and J are TRBV27 and TRBJ2-1; no clear D gene. Trimming removed 6 bases at V and 0 bases at J, with 12 bases between. This CDR3 region has 15 residues. Germline V gene lookup returns CDR1 MNHEY and CDR2 SMNVEV (reference sequence).